This T cell receptor beta chain was obtained from a study of T cell repertoires in ileal Crohn's disease. The CDR3 spans 11 residues. The V end lost 6 bases, the J end lost 8 bases, and 13 bases lay between the germline ends. The V gene's germline CDR1 is GTSNPN and CDR2 SVGIG (reference sequence). Assay used: immunoSEQ multiplex PCR; TCRdb lists only in-frame clones, some missing. The sample lists 5,000 or so clones; around 84% were seen once. This TCR was sampled from an adult with Crohn's disease. This chain connects TRBV30 to TRBJ1-2; D remains ambiguous. The sequenced material came from ileal tissue. CDR3 region: CACVGRRGYTF. The CDR3 region has the DNA TGTGCCTGCGTGGGCAGGAGGGGCTACACCTTC.